The source of this TCR beta chain is a study of T cell responses to AZD1222 COVID-19 vaccine. Study-level results: At baseline, just a handful of AZD1222 recipients tested seropositive. Per reports, nearly half of all spike-specific TCRs target regions that are unmutated in variants. Clonal diversity may have been underestimated in mostly white British donors.

Clones were read by immunoSEQ multiplex PCR, and TCRdb kept only the in-frame ones, dropping some. The table includes 150,000 to 200,000 clones, 85% to 90% detected once. Comment on this clone: The target antigen is unknown.

This TCR was recovered from an adult in good health. This material consisted of peripheral blood, taken on day 0 of AZD1222 vaccination.

CDR3 DNA: TGTGCCAGCTCACCGTACGGAACAGATACGCAGTATTTT. It codes for CASSPYGTDTQYF. This chain links TRBV18 with TRBJ2-3; D is undetermined. Trimming removed 3 bases from V and 3 bases from J, with 7 bases in between. The CDR3 has 13 residues. Germline V lookup: CDR1 KGHSH, CDR2 LQKENI.